The 23 T cell receptor beta chains reported below all come from one sample, sequenced in a study of shared clonotypes between healthy human individuals. Assay: immunoSEQ multiplex PCR; the TCRdb copy retains only in-frame clones and omits some. This sample has under 2,500,000 clones, with nearly 97% found just once. The sample was naive CD4+ T cells sorted from blood. Sample subset: CD45RA+ positively selected. The receptor source for this set is a man between 18 and 35 years old in good health.

The chain combines TRBV28 with TRBJ1-5, with D uncertain. The CDR3 sequence is 12 residues long. Between the trimmed V and J ends, which lost 7 bases and 9 bases, there was a span of 13 bases. The germline CDR1 and CDR2 sequences are MDHEN and SYDVKM. The CDR3 nucleotides are TGTGCCAGCACCTCCCGGACTCCGCCCCAGCATTTT. Protein: CASTSRTPPQHF.

The rearrangement joins TRBV30 to TRBJ2-7; 11 bases align to TRBD2. The germline CDR1 and CDR2 sequences are GTSNPN and SVGIG (reference sequence). J lost 3 bases, V lost 7 bases, and 2 bases had no gene match. The length of the CDR3 is 12 residues. The CDR3: CAYGTSGYEQYF. CDR3 coding DNA: TGTGCCTACGGGACTAGCGGCTACGAGCAGTACTTC.

The rearrangement uses TRBV2 and TRBJ2-1; 7 bases align to TRBD2. The CDR3 runs 15 residues. Trimming at V came to 6 bases and at J to 0 bases, leaving 5 bases not matched to a gene. Germline CDR1 reads SNHLY; CDR2 reads FYNNEI. The CDR3: CASRAGGSSYNEQFF. The CDR3 DNA reads TGTGCCAGCAGGGCGGGCGGGAGCTCCTACAATGAGCAGTTCTTC.

The genes are TRBV7-3 and TRBJ1-6; 10 nucleotides line up with TRBD1. The length of the CDR3 is 16 residues. The J segment lost 5 bases and the V segment lost 5 bases, leaving 6 bases of the junction unmatched. Germline assignment: CDR1 SGHTA and CDR2 FQGTGA. CDR3 residues: CASSRTGTGDNSPLHF. The DNA for the CDR3 is TGTGCCAGCAGCCGAACCGGGACAGGGGATAATTCACCCCTCCACTTT. Complete variable domain (other parts from reference TRBV7-3 and TRBJ1-6): GAGVSQTPSNKVTEKGKYVELRCDPISGHTALYWYRQSLGQGPEFLIYFQGTGAADDSGLPNDRFFAVRPEGSVSTLKIQRTERGDSAVYLCASSRTGTGDNSPLHFGNGTRLTVT.

This chain links TRBV4-1 with TRBJ2-7; D is possibly TRBD2 (6 bases). The germline V gene has CDR1 MGHRA and CDR2 YSYEKL. Trimming shortened V by 0 bases and J by 2 bases, and 14 bases separated the two germline ends. CDR3 size: 16 residues. The DNA for the CDR3 is TGCGCCAGCAGCCAAGAGCCGGGTAGCGGAACCTACGAGCAGTACTTC. Protein: CASSQEPGSGTYEQYF.

The rearrangement joins TRBV6-5 to TRBJ2-7; D is possibly TRBD1 (5 bases). The CDR3 has 14 amino acids. Germline loops: CDR1 MNHEY, CDR2 SVGAGI. Trimming took off 2 bases at V and 1 base at J, with 9 bases between the two ends. The CDR3 sequence: CASSYEAGSYEQYF. In nucleotides, the CDR3 is TGTGCCAGCAGTTACGAGGCAGGGTCCTACGAGCAGTACTTC.

V is TRBV19 and J is TRBJ1-4; 11 nucleotides match TRBD1. Trimming took 4 bases from V and 6 from J; bases not matched to a gene: 7. CDR1 LNHDA and CDR2 SQIVND come from the germline V gene (reference sequence). The CDR3 runs to 16 residues. The CDR3 here is CASSTSRDRGYEKLFF. The CDR3 nucleotides read TGTGCCAGTAGTACCTCCCGGGACAGGGGGTATGAAAAACTGTTTTTT.

This clone showed up just once. This rearrangement joins TRBV5-1 to TRBJ2-1; D is perhaps TRBD2 (6 bases). V lost 4 bases and J 7 bases, leaving 15 bases between the germline ends. Germline V gene lookup returns CDR1 SGHRS and CDR2 YFSETQ. CDR3 length: 14 residues. CDR3 residues: CASSVLAEANEQFF. The DNA of the CDR3 is TGCGCCAGCAGCGTCTTAGCGGAAGCTAATGAGCAGTTCTTC.

The genes are TRBV25-1 and TRBJ1-4; TRBD1 matches 7 bases. This CDR3 spans 15 amino acids. Germline loops: CDR1 MGHDK, CDR2 SYGVNS. J was trimmed by 5 bases and V by 4 bases; bases with no gene match: 7. The CDR3: CASSGMTGRNEKLFF. CDR3 DNA: TGTGCCAGCAGTGGAATGACAGGGAGAAATGAAAAACTGTTTTTT.

The chain links TRBV4-1 to TRBJ1-1; tentatively, D is TRBD1 (6 bases). Trimming pared 4 bases from V and 6 bases from J, leaving 21 bases between. CDR3 length: 16 residues. Germline CDR1 MGHRA, CDR2 YSYEKL. The CDR3 DNA sequence: TGCGCCAGCAGCCGCTTAGGGGGTTGGGTTATCCCTGAAGCTTTCTTT. Translated: CASSRLGGWVIPEAFF.

As DNA, the CDR3 is TGTGCCAGCAGCCAGGAGGGGACAGGGTTAAATGAGCAGTTCTTC. Protein: CASSQEGTGLNEQFF. This chain joins TRBV11-2 and TRBJ2-1; TRBD1 matches 9 bases. The length of the CDR3 is 15 residues. The V segment lost 5 bases and the J segment 7 bases; nucleotides outside the gene matches: 9. The germline V gene has CDR1 SGHAT and CDR2 FQNNGV.

This clone was picked up one time. The chain employs TRBV2 and TRBJ1-5; possible D gene TRBD1, 5 bases. The CDR3 runs 13 residues. With 6 bases removed from V and 6 bases from J, the gap between germline ends came to 12 bases. The germline V gene encodes CDR1 SNHLY and CDR2 FYNNEI. CDR3 nucleotide sequence: TGTGCCAGCAGGGCAGGGCCGGGTCAGCCCCAGCATTTT. Its protein product is CASRAGPGQPQHF.

The chain joins TRBV5-1 to TRBJ1-6; TRBD1 might be the D (6 bases). V was cut by 2 bases and J by 9 bases, with 27 bases left in between. Germline V CDR1 and CDR2: SGHRS, YFSETQ. The CDR3 spans 19 residues. The CDR3 bases are TGCGCCAGCAGCTTAAATACAATACAGGGAGGTCCTAATTTTTCACCCCTCCACTTT. Protein product: CASSLNTIQGGPNFSPLHF.

V is TRBV10-3 and J is TRBJ2-1; 14 bases fit TRBD2. Looked up from germline, CDR1 is ENHRY and CDR2 is SYGVKD. The CDR3 is made up of 18 amino acids. Trimming at V came to 9 bases and at J to 5 bases, leaving 15 bases not matched to a gene. CDR3 nucleotide sequence: TGTGCCATTTACTCCGGGACTAGCGGGAGCATAACCCACAATGAGCAGTTCTTC. This codes for CAIYSGTSGSITHNEQFF.

The chain combines TRBV5-4 with TRBJ2-1; TRBD1 or TRBD2 may be the D gene (6 bases each). The germline V and J ends were trimmed by 4 bases and 9 bases, with 23 bases remaining between them. CDR3 length equals 16 residues. CDR1 is SGHNT and CDR2 is YYREEE in the germline V gene (reference sequence). This CDR3 reads CASSPKRLGKGGEQFF. The CDR3, as DNA: TGTGCCAGCAGCCCCAAGCGACTAGGGAAGGGGGGTGAGCAGTTCTTC.

The V and J genes are TRBV6-5 and TRBJ2-7; D perhaps matches TRBD2 (5 bases). This CDR3 spans 14 amino acids. V was pared by 6 bases and J by 5 bases, with 17 bases between. In germline, CDR1 is MNHEY, CDR2 SVGAGI. The CDR3 sequence is CASSGWDSADEQYF. CDR3 in DNA: TGTGCCAGCAGCGGGTGGGATAGCGCCGACGAGCAGTACTTC.

The chain links TRBV10-3 to TRBJ2-5, with 7 bases identical to TRBD1. V dropped 4 bases and J dropped 4; count of bases not matched to a gene: 3. Germline assignment: CDR1 ENHRY and CDR2 SYGVKD. The CDR3 consists of 13 residues. The CDR3 bases are TGTGCCATCAGTGCGGGACAGTTAGAGACCCAGTACTTC. It is translated as CAISAGQLETQYF.

The rearrangement links TRBV10-3 to TRBJ2-1; 9 nucleotides align to TRBD2. Germline V gene lookup returns CDR1 ENHRY and CDR2 SYGVKD. Trimming at V came to 10 bases and at J to 4 bases, leaving 11 bases not matched to a gene. CDR3 length: 15 amino acids. The CDR3, as DNA: TGTGCCACCTGGGGGGCTAGCGGGGCTTACAATGAGCAGTTCTTC. The encoded protein is CATWGASGAYNEQFF.

The V call is TRBV11-2, the J call TRBJ2-5, with TRBD1 identical over 7 bases. The CDR3 runs to 18 residues. V shed 1 base and J 4 bases; nucleotides not matched to a gene: 15. Germline V lookup: CDR1 SGHAT, CDR2 FQNNGV. CDR3 residues: CASSLGGKAGGQRETQYF. CDR3 nucleotide sequence: TGTGCCAGCAGCTTAGGTGGAAAAGCAGGGGGTCAACGAGAGACCCAGTACTTC. Looking up the rest from reference TRBV11-2 and TRBJ2-5 gives the full variable domain: EAGVAQSPRYKIIEKRQSVAFWCNPISGHATLYWYQQILGQGPKLLIQFQNNGVVDDSQLPKDRFSAERLKGVDSTLKIQPAKLEDSAVYLCASSLGGKAGGQRETQYFGPGTRLLVL.

This clone appeared a few times. Other DNA variants within this sample encode the same CDR3. J is TRBJ1-5 and V is TRBV2, with D uncertain. This CDR3 is built from 15 residues. Germline CDR1 and CDR2: SNHLY and FYNNEI. V lost 0 bases, J lost 2 bases, and 8 bases lay in between. The CDR3 bases are TGTGCCAGCAGTGAAGCCAGGACTGGCAATCAGCCCCAGCATTTT. Its translation is CASSEARTGNQPQHF. Based on the CDR3 plus reference TRBV2 and TRBJ1-5, the full variable domain is EPEVTQTPSHQVTQMGQEVILRCVPISNHLYFYWYRQILGQKVEFLVSFYNNEISEKSEIFDDQFSVERPDGSNFTLKIRSTKLEDSAMYFCASSEARTGNQPQHFGDGTRLSIL.

The V gene is TRBV29-1, the J gene TRBJ1-1; TRBD1 agrees at 7 bases. From germline, CDR1 is SQVTM and CDR2 ANQGSEA. This CDR3 is built from 14 residues. V lost 2 bases to trimming and J lost 0 bases; unmatched junction nucleotides: 3. CDR3 nucleotides: TGCAGCGTTGAAAACAGGGGAATGAACACTGAAGCTTTCTTT. It encodes CSVENRGMNTEAFF. Full variable domain (rest looked up from reference TRBV29-1 and TRBJ1-1): SAVISQKPSRDICQRGTSLTIQCQVDSQVTMMFWYRQQPGQSLTLIATANQGSEATYESGFVIDKFPISRPNLTFSTLTVSNMSPEDSSIYLCSVENRGMNTEAFFGQGTRLTVV.

The CDR3 DNA sequence: TGTGCCATCAGTGTTTCAGAGAATCAGCCCCAGCATTTT. The encoded protein is CAISVSENQPQHF. The chain combines TRBV10-3 with TRBJ1-5; D gene unclear. V was shortened by 4 bases and J by 4 bases, with 8 bases between the two germline ends. The CDR3 is made up of 13 amino acids. Germline V gene lookup returns CDR1 ENHRY and CDR2 SYGVKD.

The rearrangement joins TRBV7-2 to TRBJ2-7, with 14 positions matching TRBD2. The CDR3 runs to 15 residues. Unmatched junction bases numbered 2, after V lost 1 base and J lost 6 bases. Germline V CDR1 and CDR2: SGHTA, FQGNSA. Here the CDR3 reads CASSLGGLAGAEQYF. In DNA form, the CDR3 reads TGTGCCAGCAGCTTAGGGGGACTAGCGGGAGCCGAGCAGTACTTC.